The 24 T cell receptor beta chains below were found in one sample sequenced in a study of cytomegalovirus exposure and HLA in healthy donors. The PCR made use of 60 Vbeta and 13 Jbeta primers. Libraries were prepared by immunoSEQ multiplex PCR; TCRdb keeps only in-frame clonotypes and omits some of them. The data show under 150,000 clones, with approximately 60% seen just once and less than 3% held by the top ten. Sequencing was done on a sample of PBMCs. Receptor source: a woman in her thirties or forties in good health and CMV-seronegative.

The rearrangement uses TRBV7-9 and TRBJ1-2; the D gene is possibly TRBD1 (6 bases). The CDR3 length is 14 residues. V gave up 5 bases and J gave up 4 bases, with 14 bases separating them. Per germline, CDR1 SEHNR and CDR2 FQNEAQ (reference sequence). CDR3 sequence (DNA): TGTGCCAGCAGCCCTCCAGGGGAAAGCTATGGCTACACCTTC. Translation gives CASSPPGESYGYTF.

The chain joins TRBV7-9 to TRBJ1-1; unclear D gene. The CDR3 is 11 residues long. CDR1 and CDR2 from the germline V gene are SEHNR and FQNEAQ (reference sequence). V lost 4 bases, J lost 7 bases, and 7 bases lay in between. Here the CDR3 DNA reads TGTGCCAGCAGCTCTCAGTATGAAGCTTTCTTT. This sequence encodes CASSSQYEAFF.

The chain has TRBV5-6 and TRBJ1-4, with 7 positions matching TRBD1. The germline gives CDR1 SGHDT, CDR2 YYEEEE. V lost 3 bases to trimming and J lost 10 bases; unmatched junction nucleotides: 9. The CDR3 length is 14 residues. The CDR3 sequence is CASSSRQGRGKLFF. Written as DNA, the CDR3 is TGTGCCAGCAGCTCCCGACAGGGTAGGGGAAAACTGTTTTTT.

This chain uses TRBV4-1 with TRBJ2-3; 12 bases map to TRBD2. Germline loops: CDR1 MGHRA, CDR2 YSYEKL. This CDR3 has 19 amino acids. The V segment lost 1 base and the J segment 1 base; nucleotides outside the gene matches: 9. The CDR3 bases are TGCGCCAGCAGCCAAGTTTCCCAAAGACTAGCGGGGGGCACAGATACGCAGTATTTT. Translating gives CASSQVSQRLAGGTDTQYF.

The V call is TRBV11-2, the J call TRBJ2-3; TRBD2 aligns across 8 bases. Unmatched junction bases numbered 12, after V lost 5 bases and J lost 5 bases. The CDR3 has 16 amino acids. Germline CDR1 SGHAT, CDR2 FQNNGV. The CDR3 loop reads CASSHPTTSVGDTQYF. The CDR3 coding sequence is TGTGCCAGCAGCCACCCTACGACTAGCGTGGGAGATACGCAGTATTTT.

This CDR3 is CASSLGTYNSPLHF. In DNA, the CDR3 is TGTGCCAGCAGCTTAGGGACATATAATTCACCCCTCCACTTT. The J gene is TRBJ1-6, the V gene TRBV11-2, with a possible D match to TRBD1 (5 bases). The ends were cut back, 1 base at V and 4 bases at J, with 5 bases in the middle. Germline CDR1 and CDR2: SGHAT and FQNNGV. This CDR3 region has 14 residues.

The gene calls are TRBV2 and TRBJ2-2; 10 positions agree with TRBD1. Germline values: CDR1 SNHLY, CDR2 FYNNEI. Germline trimming cut 7 bases from V and 7 bases from J; bases unmatched to any gene: 9. The CDR3 sequence is 15 residues long. CDR3 DNA: TGTGCCAGCAACGGAGGACAGGGGGGTATCGGGGAGCTGTTTTTT. This encodes CASNGGQGGIGELFF.

The chain employs TRBV13 and TRBJ1-1; 8 bases line up with TRBD1. The CDR3 length is 14 residues. Trimming removed 5 bases from V and 1 base from J; junction bases left unmatched: 3. Germline loops: CDR1 PRHDT, CDR2 FYEKMQ (reference sequence). The chain's CDR3 is CASSTGTGNTEAFF. The CDR3 nucleotides read TGTGCCAGCAGCACGGGGACAGGGAACACTGAAGCTTTCTTT.

This clone came up a few times. This chain connects TRBV2 to TRBJ1-5, with a possible D match to TRBD1 (5 bases). This CDR3 region has 15 residues. With 4 bases removed from V and 1 base from J, the gap between germline ends came to 11 bases. CDR1 and CDR2 from the germline V gene are SNHLY and FYNNEI. The DNA for the CDR3 is TGTGCCAGCAGTGGGGAGGGACTGAGCAATCAGCCCCAGCATTTT. This gives the protein CASSGEGLSNQPQHF.

This clone appeared a single time. V is TRBV7-9 and J is TRBJ1-3; tentatively, D is TRBD1 (6 bases). Germline V CDR1 and CDR2: SEHNR, FQNEAQ (reference sequence). V was clipped by 1 base and J by 0 bases, with 13 bases between them. This CDR3 contains 17 residues. CDR3 residues: CASSLEGGGRSGNTIYF. CDR3 in DNA: TGTGCCAGCAGCTTAGAGGGTGGGGGCCGCTCTGGAAACACCATATATTTT.

The rearrangement joins TRBV9 to TRBJ1-1; 9 bases match TRBD1. Losses at the gene ends were 0 bases for V and 7 bases for J; bases not matched to a gene: 4. CDR1 is SGDLS, CDR2 YYNGEE, per germline. The CDR3 has 14 residues. The CDR3 loop reads CASSVGVTGGEAFF. In DNA, the CDR3 is TGTGCCAGCAGCGTAGGGGTGACAGGGGGTGAAGCTTTCTTT.

The rearrangement links TRBV19 to TRBJ2-7; 11 bases align to TRBD2. Per germline, CDR1 LNHDA and CDR2 SQIVND (reference sequence). There are 15 residues in the CDR3. The trim removed 5 bases at V and 4 bases at J, leaving 7 bases unmatched. CDR3 coding DNA: TGTGCCAGTAGTCCCCAGACTAGCGGGGAGTACGAGCAGTACTTC. Protein sequence: CASSPQTSGEYEQYF.

This chain links TRBV4-2 with TRBJ2-3; 12 bases align to TRBD1. Trimming at V came to 2 bases and at J to 1 base, leaving 7 bases not matched to a gene. Germline V gene sequence: CDR1 LGHNA, CDR2 YNFKEQ. This CDR3 comprises 18 residues. The CDR3 protein is CASSQRDRGLLGTDTQYF. In DNA, the CDR3 is TGTGCCAGCAGCCAAAGGGACAGGGGGCTATTGGGCACAGATACGCAGTATTTT.

V usage is TRBV7-7 and J usage is TRBJ2-7; 8 bases map to TRBD2. The ends lost 2 bases at V and 10 bases at J; junction bases unmatched: 10. Germline lookup yields CDR1 SSHAT and CDR2 FNYEAQ (reference sequence). The CDR3 is made up of 14 amino acids. The CDR3 region has the DNA TGTGCCAGCAGCTTACTGGAGGGCGGGGGGCCCCAGTACTTC. Translating it yields CASSLLEGGGPQYF.

V usage is TRBV4-2 and J usage is TRBJ1-1; possibly TRBD1 for D (5 bases). V lost 0 bases to trimming and J lost 0 bases, with 17 bases between them. The CDR3 runs 18 residues. Germline V lookup: CDR1 LGHNA, CDR2 YNFKEQ. CDR3 DNA: TGTGCCAGCAGCCAAGATGGTCCCAGGGAGGAAATGAACACTGAAGCTTTCTTT. Protein: CASSQDGPREEMNTEAFF.

The gene calls are TRBV10-1 and TRBJ2-5; TRBD1 is a possible D gene (5 bases). The J call is uncertain, as TRBJ2-7 better fits the DNA end. In germline, CDR1 is WNHNN, CDR2 SYGVQD (reference sequence). CDR3 length: 12 residues. CDR3 sequence: CASSERGGEQYF. In DNA, the CDR3 is TGCGCCAGCAGTGAAAGGGGTGGCGAGCAGTACTTC.

The chain joins TRBV7-2 to TRBJ2-4; maybe TRBD1 (6 bases). Deletions cut 5 bases from V and 0 bases from J, with 17 bases between. This CDR3 spans 17 amino acids. Germline loops: CDR1 SGHTA, CDR2 FQGNSA. In DNA, the CDR3 is TGTGCCAGCAGCGCCACGGCAGGGGTTCTAGCCAAAAACATTCAGTACTTC. Its protein is CASSATAGVLAKNIQYF.

This clone was seen a handful of times. A read error may account for a junction end that differs from germline. The genes are TRBV5-6 and TRBJ1-4; 9 positions match TRBD1. The CDR3 extends over 15 amino acids. The germline gives CDR1 SGHDT, CDR2 YYEEEE. CDR3 residues: CASSLDGTGFEKLFF. CDR3 DNA sequence: TGTGCCAGCAGTTTGGACGGGACAGGGTTTGAAAAACTGTTTTTT.

In its sample, this clone was seen a few times. This rearrangement joins TRBV6-1 to TRBJ2-2; TRBD2 matches at 11 bases. V gave up 8 bases and J gave up 1 base; unmatched junction bases: 0. The CDR3 is 14 residues long. The germline gives CDR1 MNHNS, CDR2 SASEGT. The CDR3 DNA is TGTGCCAGCGGGACTAGCGGGAACACCGGGGAGCTGTTTTTT. It is translated as CASGTSGNTGELFF.

The CDR3 sequence: CASSPLRGNYGYTF. The CDR3 DNA is TGTGCCAGCAGCCCCCTCAGGGGCAACTATGGCTACACCTTC. The chain combines TRBV7-9 with TRBJ1-2; TRBD1 might be the D (6 bases). Germline values: CDR1 SEHNR, CDR2 FQNEAQ (reference sequence). The CDR3 length is 14 residues. V was shortened by 5 bases and J by 2 bases, with 12 bases between the two germline ends.

By share, this clone ranks as large. The CDR3 reads CASSTLGAGDVYEQYF. The CDR3, as DNA: TGTGCCAGCAGCACTCTAGGAGCAGGGGATGTCTACGAGCAGTACTTC. The V and J genes are TRBV7-8 and TRBJ2-7; maybe TRBD1 (6 bases). The CDR3 consists of 16 residues. Trimming pared 5 bases from V and 3 bases from J, leaving 20 bases between. The V gene's germline CDR1 is SGHVS and CDR2 FQNEAQ.

This chain connects TRBV5-4 to TRBJ1-5; 11 bases fit TRBD1. The CDR3 extends over 16 amino acids. Germline V gene sequence: CDR1 SGHNT, CDR2 YYREEE (reference sequence). The junction had 14 bases not matched to a gene; V was cut back by 8 bases and J by 7 bases. CDR3 DNA sequence: TGTGCCAGATCCCAAAAATCGGGACAGGGGGACCAGCCCCAGCATTTT. It translates to CARSQKSGQGDQPQHF.

There are a few counts of this clone. The same CDR3 can be traced to other DNA sequences in this sample. The rearrangement uses TRBV10-3 and TRBJ1-1; no clear D gene. Deletions cut 10 bases from V and 1 base from J, with 7 bases between. The CDR3 is 11 amino acids. The germline CDR1 and CDR2 sequences are ENHRY and SYGVKD. CDR3: CATRENTEAFF. DNA for the CDR3: TGTGCCACGCGTGAGAACACTGAAGCTTTCTTT.

The chain has TRBV19 and TRBJ2-5; the match to TRBD2 covers 14 bases. After removal of 4 bases from V and 4 bases from J, the junction contained 2 bases not matched to a gene. The germline CDR1 and CDR2 sequences are LNHDA and SQIVND (reference sequence). CDR3 length: 15 residues. CDR3 loop: CASSTGTSGGETQYF. Written as DNA, the CDR3 is TGTGCCAGTAGTACAGGGACTAGCGGGGGAGAGACCCAGTACTTC.